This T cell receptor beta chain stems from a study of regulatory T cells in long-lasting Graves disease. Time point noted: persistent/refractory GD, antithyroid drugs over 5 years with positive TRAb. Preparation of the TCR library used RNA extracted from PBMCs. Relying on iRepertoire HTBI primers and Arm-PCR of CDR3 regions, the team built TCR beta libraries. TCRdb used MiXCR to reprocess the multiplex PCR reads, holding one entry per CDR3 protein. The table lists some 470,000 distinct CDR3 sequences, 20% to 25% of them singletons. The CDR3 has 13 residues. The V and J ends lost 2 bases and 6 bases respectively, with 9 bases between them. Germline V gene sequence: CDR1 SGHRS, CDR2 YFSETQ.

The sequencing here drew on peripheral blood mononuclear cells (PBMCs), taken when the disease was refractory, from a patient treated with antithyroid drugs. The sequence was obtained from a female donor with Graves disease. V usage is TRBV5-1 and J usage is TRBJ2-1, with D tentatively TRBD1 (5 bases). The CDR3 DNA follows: TGCGCCAGCAGCTTCACCCAGGGCAATGAGCAGTTCTTC. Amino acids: CASSFTQGNEQFF.